These T cell receptor beta chains were read from a single sample in a study of tumor and adjacent non-tumor tissue in lung cancer. TCRdb re-called the multiplex PCR reads through MiXCR, storing one row per CDR3 protein. This sample has about 110,000 distinct CDR3 sequences, with 75% to 90% found just once. The sample taken for sequencing was lung tumor tissue. These receptor sequences come from a man in his 70s with non-small cell lung cancer. CDR3s include the opening cysteine and the closing phenylalanine or tryptophan. The D gene is left open where the match is weak.

NA TRBJ1-4 TRBV6-6 TGTGCTAATAACTGGGGGGCCAGTGAAAAACTGTTTTTT CANNWGASEKLFF
TRBD2 TRBJ2-3 TRBV29-1 TGCAGCGCCGCCGTGACTAGCGGCACAGATACGCACTATTTT CSAAVTSGTDTHYF
NA TRBJ2-1 TRBV10-2 TGCGCCAGCAGTGAGGCGGATTTTAATGAGCAGTTCTTC CASSEADFNEQFF
NA TRBJ2-5 TRBV5-4 TGTGCCAGCAGCTTGGAGTGGGGGGATGGGGAGACCCAGTACTTC CASSLEWGDGETQYF
NA TRBJ2-2 TRBV11-2 TGTACCAGCAGCCCAAGAGGAACGTACACCAGGGAGCTGTTTTTT CTSSPRGTYTRELFF
NA TRBJ1-4 TRBV29-1 TGTAGCGTTGATACAGGTCGGGCAGATGAAAAACTAGTTTTT CSVDTGRADEKLVF
TRBD1 TRBJ2-7 TRBV29-1 TGCATCGCCGTCAGCCCCCCGGGACAGATATCCTACGAGCAGTACTTC CIAVSPPGQISYEQYF
NA TRBJ2-7 TRBV7-2 TGTGCCAGCAGTTTCGGCAGCTACGTGCAATATTTC CASSFGSYVQYF
NA TRBJ2-5 TRBV4-2 TGTGCCAGCAGCCCCCAGGGAAGGGGTCAGGTGGAGACCCAGTACTTC CASSPQGRGQVETQYF
TRBD2 TRBJ2-1 TRBV6-1 TGTGCCAGCAGTGAAATTGGGACTAGCGGGAGGGGCGTGAGGAATAAGCAGTTCTTC CASSEIGTSGRGVRNKQFF